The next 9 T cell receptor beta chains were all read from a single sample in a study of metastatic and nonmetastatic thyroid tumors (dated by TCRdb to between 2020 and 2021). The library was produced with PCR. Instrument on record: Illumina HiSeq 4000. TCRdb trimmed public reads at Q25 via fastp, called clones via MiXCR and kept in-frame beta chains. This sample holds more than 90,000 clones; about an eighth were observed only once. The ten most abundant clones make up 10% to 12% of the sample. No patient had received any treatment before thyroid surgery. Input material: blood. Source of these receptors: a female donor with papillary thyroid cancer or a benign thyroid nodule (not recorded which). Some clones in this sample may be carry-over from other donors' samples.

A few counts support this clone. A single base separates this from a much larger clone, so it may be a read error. The CDR3 sequence is CASSGGGTSWRARDTQYF. DNA for the CDR3: TGTGCCAGCAGTGGAGGCGGGACTAGCTGGAGGGCCAGGGATACGCAGTATTTT. The chain employs TRBV27 and TRBJ2-3; 9 bases are shared with TRBD2. Germline lookup yields CDR1 MNHEY and CDR2 SMNVEV (reference sequence). The CDR3 consists of 18 residues. V trimming: 5 bases; J trimming: 6 bases; junction bases outside the gene matches: 18.

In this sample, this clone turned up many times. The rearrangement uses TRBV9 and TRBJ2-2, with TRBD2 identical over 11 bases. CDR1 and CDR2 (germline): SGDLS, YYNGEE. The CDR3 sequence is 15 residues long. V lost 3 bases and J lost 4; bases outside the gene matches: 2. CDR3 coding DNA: TGTGCCAGCAGCGATAGCGGGAGGGTCACCGGGGAGCTGTTTTTT. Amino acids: CASSDSGRVTGELFF. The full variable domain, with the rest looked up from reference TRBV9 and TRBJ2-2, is DSGVTQTPKHLITATGQRVTLRCSPRSGDLSVYWYQQSLDQGLQFLIQYYNGEERAKGNILERFSAQQFPDLHSELNLSSLELGDSALYFCASSDSGRVTGELFFGEGSRLTVL.

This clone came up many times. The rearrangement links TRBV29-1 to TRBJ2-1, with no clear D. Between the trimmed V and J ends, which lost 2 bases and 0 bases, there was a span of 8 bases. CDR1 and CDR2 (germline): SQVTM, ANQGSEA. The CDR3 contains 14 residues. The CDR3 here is CSVEIENSYNEQFF. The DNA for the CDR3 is TGCAGCGTTGAAATAGAAAACTCCTACAATGAGCAGTTCTTC.

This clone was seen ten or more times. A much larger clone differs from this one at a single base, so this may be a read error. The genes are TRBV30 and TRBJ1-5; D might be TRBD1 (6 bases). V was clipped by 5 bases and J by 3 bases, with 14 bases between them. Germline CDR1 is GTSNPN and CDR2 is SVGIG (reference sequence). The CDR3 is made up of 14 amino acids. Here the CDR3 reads CAWGETGTNQPQHF. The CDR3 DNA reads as TGTGCCTGGGGTGAAACAGGGACCAATCAGCCCCAGCATTTT.

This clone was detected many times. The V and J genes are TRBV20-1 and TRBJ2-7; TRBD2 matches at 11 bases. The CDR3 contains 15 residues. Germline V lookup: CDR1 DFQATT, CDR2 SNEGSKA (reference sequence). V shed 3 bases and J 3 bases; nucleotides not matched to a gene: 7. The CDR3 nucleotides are TGCAGTGCTAGGAAACCCGGGACTAGCGGCTACGAGCAGTACTTC. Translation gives CSARKPGTSGYEQYF.

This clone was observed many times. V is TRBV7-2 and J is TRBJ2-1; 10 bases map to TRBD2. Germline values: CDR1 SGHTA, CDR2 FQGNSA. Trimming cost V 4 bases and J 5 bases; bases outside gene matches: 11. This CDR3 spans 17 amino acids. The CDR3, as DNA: TGTGCCAGCAGCTCCAATCTACTAGCGGGGAATGACAATGAGCAGTTCTTC. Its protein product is CASSSNLLAGNDNEQFF.

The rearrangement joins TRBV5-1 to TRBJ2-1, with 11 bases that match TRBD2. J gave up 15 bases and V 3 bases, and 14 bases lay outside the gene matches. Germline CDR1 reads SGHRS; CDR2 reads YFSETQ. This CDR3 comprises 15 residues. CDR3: CASSSGTSGLTPRFF. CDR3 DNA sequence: TGCGCCAGCAGCTCCGGGACTAGCGGTCTCACCCCTCGGTTCTTC. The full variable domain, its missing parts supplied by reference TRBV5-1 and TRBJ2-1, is KAGVTQTPRYLIKTRGQQVTLSCSPISGHRSVSWYQQTPGQGLQFLFEYFSETQRNKGNFPGRFSGRQFSNSRSEMNVSTLELGDSALYLCASSSGTSGLTPRFFGPGTRLTVL.

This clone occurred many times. The CDR3 reads CASSLAQFGNTIYF. The CDR3 coding sequence is TGTGCCAGCAGCTTAGCCCAGTTTGGAAACACCATATATTTT. The chain has TRBV7-6 and TRBJ1-3; D is undetermined. The ends were cut back, 0 bases at V and 3 bases at J, with 6 bases in the middle. Germline lookup yields CDR1 SGHVS and CDR2 FNYEAQ. This CDR3 is 14 amino acids long.

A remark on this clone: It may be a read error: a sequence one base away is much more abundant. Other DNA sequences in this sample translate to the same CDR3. The CDR3 loop is CASPTGTSGGRTDTQYF. CDR3 in DNA: TGTGCCAGCCCCACCGGTACTAGCGGCGGAAGAACAGATACGCAGTATTTT. This chain joins TRBV2 and TRBJ2-3; 8 bases are shared with TRBD2. The CDR3 runs 17 residues. The V and J ends lost 8 bases and 3 bases, in that order; junction bases with no gene match: 16. Germline V CDR1 and CDR2: SNHLY, FYNNEI.